These T cell receptor beta chains were read from a single sample in a study of shared clonotypes between healthy human individuals. Method: immunoSEQ multiplex PCR; TCRdb's copy keeps in-frame clones and lacks some. The sample records around 240,000 clones, 50% to 75% being singletons. The sequenced sample was memory CD4+ T cells sorted from blood. Receptors originate from a man aged 30-40 years in good health. CDR3s include the opening cysteine and the closing phenylalanine or tryptophan. A D gene is named only where the DNA matches it firmly. Size values are once, few and many counts, or a class for expanded clones, and some rows have none.

clone_size	j_call	d_call	v_call	cdr3_aa	cdr3_nt
-	TRBJ2-1	TRBD1	TRBV27	CASSLSRAGGSEQFF	TGTGCCAGCAGTTTATCGAGGGCAGGGGGAAGTGAGCAGTTCTTC
-	TRBJ2-1	TRBD2	TRBV2	CASFGLAGGPHEQFF	TGTGCCAGCTTTGGACTAGCGGGAGGGCCGCATGAGCAGTTCTTC
-	TRBJ1-1	-	TRBV25-1	CASSEGAQATEAFF	TGTGCCAGCAGTGAGGGGGCGCAGGCCACTGAAGCTTTCTTT
-	TRBJ2-3	TRBD1	TRBV18	CASSPPWTGDTQYF	TGTGCCAGCTCACCACCTTGGACAGGAGATACGCAGTATTTT
-	TRBJ2-7	-	TRBV6-1	CASSPPGEQYF	TGTGCCAGCAGCCCACCGGGGGAGCAGTACTTC
-	TRBJ1-2	TRBD1	TRBV5-1	CASSSGGSYGYTF	TGCGCCAGCAGCTCAGGGGGAAGCTATGGCTACACCTTC
once	TRBJ2-1	-	TRBV6-4	CASSVPGGEQFF	TGTGCCAGCAGTGTCCCTGGTGGTGAGCAGTTCTTC
-	TRBJ2-2	-	TRBV6-6	CASSSGNTGELFF	TGTGCCAGCAGCTCCGGGAACACCGGGGAGCTGTTTTTT
-	TRBJ2-3	-	TRBV7-9	CASSLVVPGEDTQYF	TGTGCCAGCAGCTTAGTCGTCCCGGGGGAAGATACGCAGTATTTT
-	TRBJ2-3	-	TRBV5-4	CASSPGHSTDTQYF	TGTGCCAGCAGCCCGGGACATAGCACAGATACGCAGTATTTT
many	TRBJ2-3	TRBD2	TRBV7-2	CASSGRTSGRTDTQYF	TGTGCCAGCAGCGGTCGGACTAGCGGCCGCACAGATACGCAGTATTTT
few	TRBJ2-1	TRBD2	TRBV6-1	CASSLASGSGYEQFF	TGTGCCAGCAGCCTAGCTAGCGGGAGTGGGTATGAGCAGTTCTTC
-	TRBJ2-7	-	TRBV28	CASRRQASYEQYF	TGTGCCAGCAGACGACAGGCCTCCTACGAGCAGTACTTC
few	TRBJ2-5	-	TRBV10-3	CAISASKGPETQYF	TGTGCCATCAGTGCCTCGAAAGGCCCAGAGACCCAGTACTTC
-	TRBJ2-5	-	TRBV7-2	CASSFQGSQETQYF	TGTGCCAGCAGCTTTCAGGGGTCGCAAGAGACCCAGTACTTC
-	TRBJ1-5	-	TRBV5-8	CASSLLSGTYNQPQHF	TGTGCCAGCAGCTTGTTGAGCGGGACCTATAATCAGCCCCAGCATTTT
many	TRBJ2-6	TRBD1	TRBV7-8	CASSLRDRGLGSGANVLTF	TGTGCCAGCAGCTTACGGGACAGGGGGCTAGGGTCTGGGGCCAACGTCCTGACTTTC
few	TRBJ2-2	TRBD1	TRBV5-6	CASSLLQHRGTGELFF	TGTGCCAGCAGCTTGCTCCAACACAGGGGTACCGGGGAGCTGTTTTTT
many	TRBJ2-2	-	TRBV5-6	CASSMRPTGELFF	TGTGCCAGCAGCATGAGACCTACCGGGGAGCTGTTTTTT
-	TRBJ1-1	-	TRBV10-1	CASHRAKLPRTGYQEAFF	TGCGCCAGCCACAGGGCAAAACTCCCTCGAACCGGGTACCAGGAAGCTTTCTTT
-	TRBJ2-5	TRBD2	TRBV4-3	CASSQLAGGLVTQYF	TGCGCCAGCAGCCAGCTAGCGGGAGGGCTTGTGACCCAGTACTTC
-	TRBJ1-5	-	TRBV5-8	CASSLRWGGNQPQHF	TGTGCCAGCAGCTTGCGATGGGGAGGCAATCAGCCCCAGCATTTT
few	TRBJ1-2	-	TRBV19	CASSTYGYGYTF	TGTGCCAGTAGTACGTACGGCTATGGCTACACCTTC
-	TRBJ2-7	TRBD1	TRBV5-1	CASSSGQGVNSYEQYF	TGCGCCAGCAGCTCGGGACAGGGGGTTAACTCCTACGAGCAGTACTTC
-	TRBJ2-3	-	TRBV6-1	CASSARNPIDTQYF	TGTGCCAGCAGTGCTCGGAACCCCATAGATACGCAGTATTTT
-	TRBJ2-6	-	TRBV28	CASSSPKGRGGSGANVLTF	TGTGCCAGCAGCTCTCCTAAGGGCAGGGGCGGCTCTGGGGCCAACGTCCTGACTTTC
-	TRBJ1-1	TRBD1	TRBV18	CASSPSQGVGTEAFF	TGTGCCAGCTCACCTTCACAGGGGGTCGGGACTGAAGCTTTCTTT
few	TRBJ2-4	-	TRBV5-6	CASSWELANIQYF	TGTGCCAGCAGCTGGGAGTTGGCAAACATTCAGTACTTC
few	TRBJ1-5	-	TRBV6-1	CASSADRANQPQHF	TGTGCCAGCAGTGCGGACAGAGCCAATCAGCCCCAGCATTTT
-	TRBJ2-7	-	TRBV27	CASSPAGPHSYEQYF	TGTGCCAGCAGTCCGGCCGGCCCCCACTCCTACGAGCAGTACTTC
-	TRBJ1-5	-	TRBV15	CATSRDMGGTGQPQHF	TGTGCCACCAGCAGAGATATGGGCGGGACGGGTCAGCCCCAGCATTTT
-	TRBJ2-5	-	TRBV27	CASSLKSGQETQYF	TGTGCCAGCAGTCTGAAATCCGGCCAAGAGACCCAGTACTTC
-	TRBJ1-2	-	TRBV5-5	CASSLDISSYGYTF	TGTGCCAGCAGCTTGGATATCAGTAGCTATGGCTACACCTTC
few	TRBJ2-7	-	TRBV6-1	CASSLQNLYEQYF	TGTGCCAGCAGTCTCCAGAACCTTTACGAGCAGTACTTC
-	TRBJ2-1	TRBD2	TRBV7-8	CASSLEQYRTSGRPASGEQFF	TGTGCCAGCAGCTTAGAGCAATATAGGACTAGCGGGAGGCCCGCGAGTGGTGAGCAGTTCTTC